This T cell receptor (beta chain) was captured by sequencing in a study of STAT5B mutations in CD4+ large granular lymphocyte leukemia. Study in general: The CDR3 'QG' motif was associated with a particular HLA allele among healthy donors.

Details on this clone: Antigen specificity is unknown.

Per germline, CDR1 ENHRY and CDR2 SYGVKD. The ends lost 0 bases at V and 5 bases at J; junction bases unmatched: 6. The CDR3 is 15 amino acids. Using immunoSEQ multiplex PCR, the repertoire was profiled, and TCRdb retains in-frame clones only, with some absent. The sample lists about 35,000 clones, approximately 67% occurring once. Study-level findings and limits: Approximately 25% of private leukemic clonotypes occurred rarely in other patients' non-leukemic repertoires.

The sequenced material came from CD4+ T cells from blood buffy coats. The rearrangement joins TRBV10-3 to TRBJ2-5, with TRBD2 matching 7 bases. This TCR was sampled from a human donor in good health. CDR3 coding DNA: TGTGCCATCAGTGAGTCGACGGGGGGATCGGAGACCCAGTACTTC. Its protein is CAISESTGGSETQYF.